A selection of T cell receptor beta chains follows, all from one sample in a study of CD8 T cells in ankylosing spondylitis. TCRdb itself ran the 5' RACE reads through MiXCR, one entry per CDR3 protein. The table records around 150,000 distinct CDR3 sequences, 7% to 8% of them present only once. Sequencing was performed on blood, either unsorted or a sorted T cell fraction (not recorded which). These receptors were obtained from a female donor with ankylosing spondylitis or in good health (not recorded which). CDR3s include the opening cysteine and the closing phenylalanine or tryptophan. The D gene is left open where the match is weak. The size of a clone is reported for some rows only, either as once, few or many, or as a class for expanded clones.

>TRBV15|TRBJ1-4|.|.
TGTGCCACCAGCAGAGCCGGCAAGTATGAAAAACTGTTTTTT
CATSRAGKYEKLFF
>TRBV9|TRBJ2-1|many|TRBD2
TGTGCCAGCAGCGTAGTGGGAGCGGGGCACCACAATGAGCAGTTCTTC
CASSVVGAGHHNEQFF
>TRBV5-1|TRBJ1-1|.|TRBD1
TGCGCCAGCACCTTGGGACGGGACAGGGTGAGGAGCACTGAAGCTTTCTTT
CASTLGRDRVRSTEAFF
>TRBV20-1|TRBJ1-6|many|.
TGCAGTGCCTTAGAACAGGTTTCTTCACCCCTCCACTTT
CSALEQVSSPLHF
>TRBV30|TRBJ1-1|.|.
TGTGCCTGGAGCCGAGGTGGCACTGAAGCTTTCTTT
CAWSRGGTEAFF
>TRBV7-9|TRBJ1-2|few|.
TGTGCCAGCAGCTTAGCTCCAGGCTCCTATGGCTACACCTTC
CASSLAPGSYGYTF
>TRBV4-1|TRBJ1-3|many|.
TGCGCCAGCAGCCGGGAAATATTAACTGGAAACACCATATATTTT
CASSREILTGNTIYF
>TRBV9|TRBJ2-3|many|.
TGTGCCAGCAGCGTAGCAGGGCCACCCACAGATACGCAGTATTTT
CASSVAGPPTDTQYF
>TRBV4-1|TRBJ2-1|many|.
TGCGCCAGCAGCCCACTGGGGTTAGACTCCTACAATGAGCAGTTCTTC
CASSPLGLDSYNEQFF
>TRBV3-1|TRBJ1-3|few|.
TGTGCCAGCAGCCTCAGCACCTACTCTGGAAACACCATATATTTT
CASSLSTYSGNTIYF
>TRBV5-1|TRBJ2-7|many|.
TGCGCCAGCAGCTTGGAAACCCTTGACAGCGAGCAGTACTTC
CASSLETLDSEQYF
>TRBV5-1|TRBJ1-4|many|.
TGCGCCAGCAGCTCCCACCGGGACACGCCTAATGAAAAACTGTTTTTT
CASSSHRDTPNEKLFF
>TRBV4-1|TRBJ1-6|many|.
TGCGCCAGCAGCCAAGTAGGGGGTAATTCACCCCTCCACTTT
CASSQVGGNSPLHF
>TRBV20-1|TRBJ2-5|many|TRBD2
TGCAGTGCTAGAGATTACGGGACTAGCGGCTCCCAAGAGACCCAGTACTTC
CSARDYGTSGSQETQYF
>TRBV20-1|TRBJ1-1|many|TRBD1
TGCAGGGGACAGGAGTCCATGAACACTGAAGCTTTCTTT
CRGQESMNTEAFF
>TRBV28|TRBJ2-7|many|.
TGTGCCAGCAGCCCCCCACATAGATACGAGCAGTACTTC
CASSPPHRYEQYF
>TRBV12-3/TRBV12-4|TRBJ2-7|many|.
TGTGCCAGCAGTTATGGACGGTTCTACGAGCAGTACTTC
CASSYGRFYEQYF
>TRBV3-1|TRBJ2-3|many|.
TGTGCCAGCAGCCAAGGGCAGAGGCGCACAGATACGCAGTATTTT
CASSQGQRRTDTQYF
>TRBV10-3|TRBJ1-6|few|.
TGTGCCATCAGCCCAAATAATTCACCCCTCCACTTT
CAISPNNSPLHF
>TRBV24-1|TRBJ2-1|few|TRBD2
TGTGCCACCAGTGATCCGCCCGGGACTAGTTACAATGAGCAGTTCTTC
CATSDPPGTSYNEQFF
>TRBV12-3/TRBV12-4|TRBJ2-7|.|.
TGTGCCAGCAGAATACACGGACTCCGGGACGAGCAGTACTTC
CASRIHGLRDEQYF
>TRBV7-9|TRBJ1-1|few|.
TGTGCCAGCAGCCCATTCGGACATACGGACACTGAAGCTTTCTTT
CASSPFGHTDTEAFF
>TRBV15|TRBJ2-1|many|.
TGTGCCACCAGCGGTTCCTCCCTCCACAATGAGCAGTTCTTC
CATSGSSLHNEQFF
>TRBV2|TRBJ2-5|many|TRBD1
TGTGCCAGCAGTGCCGGACAGGGCATCCTACAGTACTTC
CASSAGQGILQYF
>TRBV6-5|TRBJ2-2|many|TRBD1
TGTGCCAGCAGTTCCGGACAGGGGGTTACGGGGGAGCTGTTTTTT
CASSSGQGVTGELFF
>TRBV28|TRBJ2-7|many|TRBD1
TGTGCCAGCAGTCCGACAGGGCACTACGAGCAGTACTTC
CASSPTGHYEQYF
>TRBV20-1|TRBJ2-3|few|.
TGCAGTGCTAGTAATAATCTGGGTAGCTTTGAAAAGTATTTT
CSASNNLGSFEKYF
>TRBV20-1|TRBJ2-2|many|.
TGCAGTGCTAGAGTACGAAGGGGTTTACCTAACACCGGGGAGCTGTTTTTT
CSARVRRGLPNTGELFF
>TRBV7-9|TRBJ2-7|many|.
TGTGCCAGCAGCTACCCTCAGGGGATTCGTGTTAACGAGCAGTACTTC
CASSYPQGIRVNEQYF
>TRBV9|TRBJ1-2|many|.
TGTGCCAGCAGCGGGGAGGACCGGAACTATGGCTACACCTTC
CASSGEDRNYGYTF
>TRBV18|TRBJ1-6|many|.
TGTGCCAGCTCCCCAAAGGACGGAAGCGATTCACCCCTCCACTTT
CASSPKDGSDSPLHF
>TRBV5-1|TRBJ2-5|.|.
TGCGCCAGCAGCAGCCAAGGGACTTCACAAGAGACCCAGTACTTC
CASSSQGTSQETQYF
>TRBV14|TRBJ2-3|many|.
TGTGCCAGCAGCCAAGGACTCATCACCACAGATACGCAGTATTTT
CASSQGLITTDTQYF
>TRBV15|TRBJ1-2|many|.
TGTGCCACCAGCAGAGACCTCAGGCCCACTAACTATGGCTACACCTTC
CATSRDLRPTNYGYTF
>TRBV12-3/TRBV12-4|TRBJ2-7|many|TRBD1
TGTGCCAGCAGTCCTTACTCCGGGACAGGGCGTCTCGAGCAGTACTTC
CASSPYSGTGRLEQYF
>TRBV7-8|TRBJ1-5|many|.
TGTGCCAGCAGCTTAGCGGGCCAGCCCCAGCATTTT
CASSLAGQPQHF
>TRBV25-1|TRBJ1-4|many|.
TGTGCCAGCCGAGAGCAGGCGGGTGAAAAACTGTTTTTT
CASREQAGEKLFF
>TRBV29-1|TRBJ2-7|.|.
TGCAGCGTACGGTCCCCCTACGAGCAGTACTTC
CSVRSPYEQYF
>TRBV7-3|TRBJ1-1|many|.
TGTGCCAGCAGCTCGTCAGGGGCTTTCACTGAAGCTTTCTTT
CASSSSGAFTEAFF